The 31 T cell receptor beta chains listed next were all sequenced from one sample in a study of blood T cell repertoires in COVID-19. Libraries were prepared by immunoSEQ multiplex PCR; TCRdb keeps only in-frame clonotypes and omits some of them. This table holds some 120,000 clones, more than 80% found once. Source material: peripheral blood. These receptors all come from a woman aged 55-69 years with acute or convalescent COVID-19.

The V and J genes are TRBV28 and TRBJ1-2; the match to TRBD1 covers 9 bases. Trimming at V came to 0 bases and at J to 6 bases, leaving 11 bases not matched to a gene. Germline CDR1 and CDR2: MDHEN and SYDVKM. The CDR3 consists of 17 residues. The CDR3, as DNA: TGTGCCAGCAGTTTATGGAGACCACAGGGGGCGATCCATGGCTACACCTTC. Translating it yields CASSLWRPQGAIHGYTF.

This clone was counted only a few times. CDR3 DNA: TGCGCCAGCAGCTCCCTCGGACAGGGGGCCACTGAAGCTTTCTTT. This codes for CASSSLGQGATEAFF. The rearrangement uses TRBV5-1 and TRBJ1-1, with 11 nucleotides matching TRBD1. V lost 3 bases to trimming and J lost 4 bases; unmatched junction nucleotides: 5. The CDR3 totals 15 residues. Germline loops: CDR1 SGHRS, CDR2 YFSETQ.

This chain joins TRBV6-6 and TRBJ1-2; tentatively, D is TRBD1 (6 bases). There are 15 residues in the CDR3. V was clipped by 0 bases and J by 0 bases, with 8 bases between them. Germline V lookup: CDR1 MNHNY, CDR2 SVGAGI (reference sequence). Here the CDR3 reads CASSYSKGANYGYTF. DNA for the CDR3: TGTGCCAGCAGTTACTCGAAGGGGGCTAACTATGGCTACACCTTC.

This clone came up a few times. The genes are TRBV19 and TRBJ2-3, with 10 bases fitting TRBD2. The CDR3 covers 17 residues. Germline V CDR1 and CDR2: LNHDA, SQIVND (reference sequence). The J segment lost 5 bases and the V segment lost 5 bases, leaving 13 bases of the junction unmatched. CDR3 protein: CASSPGSQRGGGDTQYF. For the CDR3, the DNA is TGTGCCAGTAGTCCTGGGTCTCAGCGGGGGGGAGGAGATACGCAGTATTTT.

V is TRBV7-9 and J is TRBJ1-1, with D possibly being TRBD1 (6 bases). The germline V gene has CDR1 SEHNR and CDR2 FQNEAQ (reference sequence). Trimming pared 2 bases from V and 2 bases from J, leaving 12 bases between. This CDR3 is built from 15 residues. Written as DNA, the CDR3 is TGTGCCAGCAGCTTACCACCCAGGGGCAACACTGAAGCTTTCTTT. Its protein is CASSLPPRGNTEAFF.

This chain uses TRBV19 with TRBJ1-5; possible D gene TRBD1, 6 bases. Germline CDR1 reads LNHDA; CDR2 reads SQIVND (reference sequence). Trimming cost V 6 bases and J 5 bases, with 11 bases left between them. The CDR3 is made up of 13 amino acids. CDR3 DNA sequence: TGTGCCAGTAGCGACAGGACCGATCAGCCCCAGCATTTT. This encodes CASSDRTDQPQHF. The full variable domain, with the rest looked up from reference TRBV19 and TRBJ1-5, is DGGITQSPKYLFRKEGQNVTLSCEQNLNHDAMYWYRQDPGQGLRLIYYSQIVNDFQKGDIAEGYSVSREKKESFPLTVTSAQKNPTAFYLCASSDRTDQPQHFGDGTRLSIL.

The V and J genes are TRBV7-9 and TRBJ1-2; D is unresolved. CDR1 is SEHNR, CDR2 FQNEAQ, per germline (reference sequence). Trimming shortened V by 0 bases and J by 5 bases, and 4 bases separated the two germline ends. This CDR3 comprises 12 residues. CDR3 sequence: CASSLAEYGYTF. The CDR3, as DNA: TGTGCCAGCAGCTTAGCAGAGTATGGCTACACCTTC.

This chain uses TRBV7-9 with TRBJ2-1; D gene unclear. The CDR3 runs to 12 residues. CDR1 SEHNR and CDR2 FQNEAQ come from the germline V gene (reference sequence). The ends were cut back, 1 base at V and 11 bases at J, with 9 bases in the middle. CDR3 residues: CASSLDTDKQFF. The CDR3 bases are TGTGCCAGCAGCTTAGACACAGACAAGCAGTTCTTC. Based on the CDR3 plus reference TRBV7-9 and TRBJ2-1, the full variable domain is DTGVSQNPRHKITKRGQNVTFRCDPISEHNRLYWYRQTLGQGPEFLTYFQNEAQLEKSRLLSDRFSAERPKGSFSTLEIQRTEQGDSAMYLCASSLDTDKQFFGPGTRLTVL.

This chain uses TRBV19 with TRBJ2-5; TRBD2 is a possible D gene (6 bases). The CDR3 extends over 13 amino acids. Germline V gene lookup returns CDR1 LNHDA and CDR2 SQIVND (reference sequence). V was cut by 5 bases and J by 5 bases, with 12 bases left in between. The CDR3 nucleotides read TGTGCCAGTAGTCGACGCGGAGGGGAGACCCAGTACTTC. Translating gives CASSRRGGETQYF. Full variable domain (rest looked up from reference TRBV19 and TRBJ2-5): DGGITQSPKYLFRKEGQNVTLSCEQNLNHDAMYWYRQDPGQGLRLIYYSQIVNDFQKGDIAEGYSVSREKKESFPLTVTSAQKNPTAFYLCASSRRGGETQYFGPGTRLLVL.

This sequence joins TRBV6-5 and TRBJ1-1, with TRBD1 identical over 9 bases. The CDR3 has 15 amino acids. With 6 bases clipped from V and 1 base from J, the junction kept 6 bases outside the gene matches. Germline loops: CDR1 MNHEY, CDR2 SVGAGI. The CDR3 loop reads CASSTGQGKNTEAFF. The CDR3 coding sequence is TGTGCCAGCAGCACAGGACAGGGGAAGAACACTGAAGCTTTCTTT.

A single count supports this clone. J is TRBJ1-6 and V is TRBV5-1; D is unclear. V lost 4 bases and J lost 0, with 11 bases in between. There are 16 residues in the CDR3. Germline V lookup: CDR1 SGHRS, CDR2 YFSETQ. The CDR3 sequence is CASSPRSDSYNSPLHF. The CDR3 DNA is TGCGCCAGCAGCCCTAGGTCGGACTCCTATAATTCACCCCTCCACTTT.

The chain employs TRBV11-2 and TRBJ2-7; unclear D gene. CDR3 size: 14 residues. V lost 1 base and J lost 2, with 9 bases in between. Germline V gene sequence: CDR1 SGHAT, CDR2 FQNNGV. The CDR3 DNA follows: TGTGCCAGCAGCTTAGTTCTACCACCCTACGAGCAGTACTTC. Amino acids: CASSLVLPPYEQYF.

The rearrangement links TRBV2 to TRBJ1-4, with D unresolved. The V gene's germline CDR1 is SNHLY and CDR2 FYNNEI. Deletions cut 6 bases from V and 8 bases from J, with 19 bases between. This CDR3 region has 15 residues. Here the CDR3 DNA reads TGTGCCAGCAGCGAACTGGGAAGGGAGTTAGAAAAACTGTTTTTT. Translating it yields CASSELGRELEKLFF.

This sequence joins TRBV4-1 and TRBJ1-2; TRBD1 might be the D (6 bases). This CDR3 has 15 amino acids. CDR1 is MGHRA, CDR2 YSYEKL, per germline. Trimming stripped 5 bases from V and 3 bases from J, with 16 bases between. In DNA, the CDR3 is TGCGCCAGCAGCTCGGCGACGGGGGGCGACTATGGCTACACCTTC. It translates to CASSSATGGDYGYTF.

The chain recombines TRBV27 with TRBJ2-7, with 16 bases matching TRBD2. The germline CDR1 and CDR2 sequences are MNHEY and SMNVEV (reference sequence). Trimming at V came to 5 bases and at J to 3 bases, leaving 13 bases not matched to a gene. The CDR3 is 19 amino acids. The CDR3 sequence is CASSRPRGLAGGPYYEQYV. CDR3 DNA: TGTGCCAGCAGTCGACCACGGGGACTAGCGGGGGGGCCCTACTACGAGCAGTACGTC.

The CDR3 region has the DNA TGTGCCAGTAGTCGGGACAGGGGCGAGGAAAAACTGTTTTTT. The encoded protein is CASSRDRGEEKLFF. The chain carries TRBV19 and TRBJ1-4; 10 nucleotides agree with TRBD1. J was trimmed by 8 bases and V by 5 bases; bases with no gene match: 5. The CDR3 is made up of 14 amino acids. Germline CDR1 reads LNHDA; CDR2 reads SQIVND (reference sequence).

The rearrangement links TRBV5-8 to TRBJ2-5, with 8 positions matching TRBD2. This CDR3 spans 17 amino acids. Germline-derived CDR1 and CDR2 are SGHTS and YDEGEE. Losses at the gene ends were 4 bases for V and 5 bases for J; bases not matched to a gene: 16. The CDR3 is CASSPTGGSGDSETQYF. The CDR3 nucleotides read TGTGCCAGCAGCCCGACCGGAGGTAGCGGGGATTCCGAGACCCAGTACTTC.

This chain uses TRBV6-4 with TRBJ2-1; perhaps TRBD1 as D (6 bases). CDR3 length: 15 residues. The germline CDR1 and CDR2 sequences are MRHNA and SNTAGT. V lost 3 bases to trimming and J lost 1 base, with 10 bases between them. The DNA of the CDR3 is TGTGCCAGCAGTGAGGCAGGGGCATCCTACAATGAGCAGTTCTTC. It encodes CASSEAGASYNEQFF.

This rearrangement joins TRBV2 to TRBJ1-1, with D possibly being TRBD1 (6 bases). V was clipped by 2 bases and J by 5 bases, with 12 bases between them. CDR3 length equals 14 residues. Germline V gene data show CDR1 as SNHLY and CDR2 as FYNNEI. The CDR3 sequence: CASSENQGLTEAFF. The CDR3 DNA follows: TGTGCCAGCAGTGAAAACCAGGGGTTGACTGAAGCTTTCTTT.

This clone was seen only once. J is TRBJ1-6 and V is TRBV5-1; no firm D call. The CDR3 runs 14 residues. Trimming took off 0 bases at V and 4 bases at J, with 5 bases between the two ends. The germline CDR1 and CDR2 sequences are SGHRS and YFSETQ. CDR3 residues: CASSLVTYNSPLHF. The CDR3 DNA is TGCGCCAGCAGCTTGGTTACTTATAATTCACCCCTCCACTTT.

This chain connects TRBV3-1 (or the pseudogene TRBV3-2) to TRBJ1-2; 8 positions match TRBD1. The CDR3 loop spans 13 amino acids. Germline CDR1 and CDR2: LGHDT and YNNKEL (reference sequence). The ends lost 9 bases at V and 0 bases at J; junction bases unmatched: 3. The CDR3 is CASKQGANYGYTF. The CDR3 DNA sequence: TGTGCCAGTAAACAGGGGGCTAACTATGGCTACACCTTC.

The J gene is TRBJ2-3, the V gene TRBV7-2; TRBD2 matches 14 bases. Germline V gene data show CDR1 as SGHTA and CDR2 as FQGNSA. CDR3 length: 14 amino acids. With 8 bases clipped from V and 4 bases from J, the junction kept 2 bases outside the gene matches. CDR3 protein: CASRGLAGADTQYF. The CDR3 nucleotides read TGTGCCAGCCGGGGACTAGCGGGGGCAGATACGCAGTATTTT.

The CDR3 reads CASRTGLNTEAFF. The CDR3 DNA reads as TGCGCCAGCAGAACAGGGCTAAACACTGAAGCTTTCTTT. The chain carries TRBV5-1 and TRBJ1-1; maybe TRBD1 (6 bases). This CDR3 is built from 13 residues. The V end was cut by 5 bases, the J end by 2 bases, with 10 bases between. CDR1 is SGHRS, CDR2 YFSETQ, per germline.

This clone has a single count. The sample has other DNA sequences that encode this CDR3 too. This rearrangement joins TRBV2 to TRBJ2-6, with D maybe TRBD1 (5 bases). V lost 7 bases and J 2 bases, leaving 15 bases between the germline ends. CDR3 length: 16 amino acids. Per germline, CDR1 SNHLY and CDR2 FYNNEI. The CDR3 reads CASTMQQGAGANVLTF. The CDR3 DNA is TGTGCCAGCACCATGCAGCAGGGCGCTGGGGCCAACGTCCTGACTTTC.

V gene TRBV11-2 combines with J gene TRBJ2-5; 11 bases line up with TRBD2. In germline, CDR1 is SGHAT, CDR2 FQNNGV. J lost 6 bases, V lost 5 bases, and 8 bases had no gene match. This CDR3 spans 15 amino acids. CDR3: CASSRIAGGPQTQYF. The CDR3 DNA follows: TGTGCCAGCAGCCGCATAGCGGGGGGGCCACAGACCCAGTACTTC.

This clone turned up a few times. The J gene is TRBJ1-1, the V gene TRBV14; the D gene is possibly TRBD1 (6 bases). This CDR3 is built from 14 residues. V was trimmed by 4 bases and J by 5 bases, leaving 14 bases between them. Germline V gene lookup returns CDR1 SGHDN and CDR2 FVKESK. The CDR3 DNA is TGTGCCAGCAGCCCCCAGGGGAGTGGGACTGAAGCTTTCTTT. Translation: CASSPQGSGTEAFF.

The CDR3 DNA reads TGCGCCAGCAGCTCGGGACAGGGCCCTTTTAAGGGCTACACCTTC. Protein: CASSSGQGPFKGYTF. The chain employs TRBV5-1 and TRBJ1-2; 9 bases match TRBD1. Germline CDR1 reads SGHRS; CDR2 reads YFSETQ. CDR3 length: 15 residues. Trimming at V came to 3 bases and at J to 8 bases, leaving 11 bases not matched to a gene.

This clone appeared a few times. CDR3 in amino acids: CASSDDRGAFF. In DNA form, the CDR3 reads TGCGCCAGCAGTGATGACAGGGGAGCTTTCTTT. J is TRBJ1-1 and V is TRBV10-1; the match to TRBD1 covers 8 bases. The CDR3 sequence is 11 residues long. Germline trimming cut 3 bases from V and 10 bases from J; bases unmatched to any gene: 1. CDR1 and CDR2 (germline): WNHNN, SYGVQD (reference sequence).

V is TRBV9 and J is TRBJ2-5, with 12 nucleotides matching TRBD2. The CDR3 consists of 17 residues. The V and J ends lost 4 bases and 2 bases, in that order; junction bases with no gene match: 9. Per the germline V gene, CDR1 is SGDLS and CDR2 is YYNGEE. As DNA, the CDR3 is TGTGCCAGCAGCCCCGGACTAGCGGGGTACTTACAAGAGACCCAGTACTTC. Translating gives CASSPGLAGYLQETQYF.

The chain employs TRBV30 and TRBJ1-2; 11 bases map to TRBD1. The length of the CDR3 is 14 residues. Trimming at V came to 1 base and at J to 4 bases, leaving 2 bases not matched to a gene. Germline CDR1 reads GTSNPN; CDR2 reads SVGIG (reference sequence). CDR3 bases: TGTGCCTGGAGTGGGACAGGGGGCCCCTATGGCTACACCTTC. Protein product: CAWSGTGGPYGYTF.

This clone was counted only a few times. This chain connects TRBV14 to TRBJ2-4; TRBD2 matches at 9 bases. CDR1 is SGHDN and CDR2 is FVKESK in the germline V gene. This CDR3 region has 14 residues. Unmatched junction bases numbered 11, after V lost 6 bases and J lost 11 bases. The DNA for the CDR3 is TGTGCCAGCAGTCCTAGCGGGGCGGATTTTTTTCAGTACTTC. Translation gives CASSPSGADFFQYF.